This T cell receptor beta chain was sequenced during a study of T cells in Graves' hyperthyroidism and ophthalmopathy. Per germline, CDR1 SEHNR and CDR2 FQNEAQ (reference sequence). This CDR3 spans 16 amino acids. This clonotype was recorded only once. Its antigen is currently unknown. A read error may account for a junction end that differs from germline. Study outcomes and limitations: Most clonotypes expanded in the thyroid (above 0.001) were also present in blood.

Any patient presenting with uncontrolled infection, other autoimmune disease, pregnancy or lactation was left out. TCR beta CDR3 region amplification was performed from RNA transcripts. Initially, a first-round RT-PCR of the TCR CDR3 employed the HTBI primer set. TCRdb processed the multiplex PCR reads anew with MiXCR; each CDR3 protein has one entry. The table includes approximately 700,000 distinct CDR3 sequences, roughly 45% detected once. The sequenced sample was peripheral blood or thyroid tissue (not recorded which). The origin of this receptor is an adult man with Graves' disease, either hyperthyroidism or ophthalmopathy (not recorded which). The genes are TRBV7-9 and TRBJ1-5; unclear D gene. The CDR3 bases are TGCGCCAGCAGCCCCCAACTTGTCCAGTTCAATCAGCCCCAGCATTTT. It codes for CASSPQLVQFNQPQHF.